This entry lists 27 T cell receptor beta chains sequenced from one sample in a study of cytomegalovirus exposure and HLA in healthy donors. The PCR had 60 Vbeta and 13 Jbeta primers. Data came from immunoSEQ multiplex PCR; TCRdb stores just in-frame clones and leaves some out. The sample records roughly 66,000 clones, around three quarters being singletons. Source material: PBMCs. The receptors here all came from a man in his forties or fifties in good health and CMV-seronegative.

The rearrangement links TRBV29-1 to TRBJ2-7; 8 nucleotides agree with TRBD1. The CDR3 is made up of 15 amino acids. Germline V gene data show CDR1 as SQVTM and CDR2 as ANQGSEA. J lost 2 bases, V lost 2 bases, and 8 bases had no gene match. The CDR3 region is CSVELQDRVTYEQYF. CDR3 nucleotide sequence: TGCAGCGTTGAACTACAGGACAGGGTAACCTACGAGCAGTACTTC.

V and J are TRBV7-9 and TRBJ2-7, with TRBD1 matching 9 bases. Germline CDR1 is SEHNR and CDR2 is FQNEAQ (reference sequence). The ends lost 9 bases at V and 3 bases at J; junction bases unmatched: 6. This CDR3 comprises 13 residues. Here the CDR3 DNA reads TGTGCCAGTTCGGGACAGGGTATCTACGAGCAGTACTTC. This codes for CASSGQGIYEQYF.

This clone was found once. The chain employs TRBV6-5 and TRBJ2-1, with a possible D match to TRBD1 (6 bases). Trimming shortened V by 6 bases and J by 5 bases, and 14 bases separated the two germline ends. This CDR3 spans 14 amino acids. CDR1 and CDR2 (germline): MNHEY, SVGAGI. CDR3 sequence: CASRDRTVNNEQFF. As DNA, the CDR3 is TGTGCCAGCAGAGACCGGACAGTTAACAATGAGCAGTTCTTC.

The rearrangement links TRBV15 to TRBJ2-7; the match to TRBD2 covers 11 bases. CDR3 size: 19 residues. The J segment lost 4 bases and the V segment lost 1 base, leaving 15 bases of the junction unmatched. Germline CDR1 reads LNHNV; CDR2 reads YYDKDF (reference sequence). The DNA of the CDR3 is TGTGCCACCAGCAGAGTCTCCCTAGCGGGGGGCTTAACAGGATACGAGCAGTACTTC. Translation gives CATSRVSLAGGLTGYEQYF. Complete variable domain (other parts from reference TRBV15 and TRBJ2-7): DAMVIQNPRYQVTQFGKPVTLSCSQTLNHNVMYWYQQKSSQAPKLLFHYYDKDFNNEADTPDNFQSRRPNTSFCFLDIRSPGLGDTAMYLCATSRVSLAGGLTGYEQYFGPGTRLTVT.

This sequence joins TRBV27 and TRBJ1-2; D is perhaps TRBD1 (6 bases). V lost 3 bases to trimming and J lost 9 bases, with 14 bases between them. Germline V gives CDR1 MNHEY, CDR2 SMNVEV (reference sequence). This CDR3 has 13 amino acids. This chain's CDR3 is CASSFSGEFSYTF. The CDR3 nucleotides read TGTGCCAGCAGTTTTTCAGGGGAGTTCAGCTACACCTTC.

V usage is TRBV5-6 and J usage is TRBJ1-6; TRBD1 aligns across 7 bases. V lost 6 bases to trimming and J lost 7 bases; unmatched junction nucleotides: 16. Germline assignment: CDR1 SGHDT and CDR2 YYEEEE. The CDR3 has 17 amino acids. CDR3 protein: CASTSLYQGVNNSPLHF. The CDR3 bases are TGTGCCAGCACCTCACTTTATCAGGGGGTCAACAATTCACCCCTCCACTTT.

The chain has TRBV27 and TRBJ1-5; D is ambiguous. CDR1 MNHEY and CDR2 SMNVEV come from the germline V gene (reference sequence). The CDR3 is 13 amino acids. Trimming cost V 6 bases and J 0 bases, with 6 bases left between them. DNA of the CDR3: TGTGCCAGCAGAGCGTATAGCAATCAGCCCCAGCATTTT. Translating it yields CASRAYSNQPQHF.

This clone was detected once. The gene calls are TRBV2 and TRBJ2-7; 11 bases agree with TRBD2. Germline CDR1 is SNHLY and CDR2 is FYNNEI. The CDR3 contains 15 residues. The V and J ends lost 5 bases and 4 bases, in that order; junction bases with no gene match: 7. The CDR3 sequence: CASSPTSGKGYEQYF. For the CDR3, the DNA is TGTGCCAGCAGTCCGACTAGCGGGAAGGGTTACGAGCAGTACTTC.

The V gene is TRBV29-1, the J gene TRBJ1-2, with D possibly TRBD1 on 5 matching bases. Germline V CDR1 and CDR2: SQVTM, ANQGSEA. V lost 4 bases and J 4 bases, leaving 13 bases between the germline ends. The CDR3 runs to 13 residues. CDR3 region: CSVGGGEGYGYTF. The CDR3 DNA reads as TGCAGCGTTGGGGGGGGTGAGGGCTATGGCTACACCTTC.

The sample holds a few counts of this clone. V gene TRBV30 combines with J gene TRBJ1-1, with no clear D. Trimming removed 0 bases at V and 4 bases at J, with 15 bases between. This CDR3 spans 15 amino acids. The germline V gene has CDR1 GTSNPN and CDR2 SVGIG (reference sequence). The CDR3 region has the DNA TGTGCCTGGAGTGTACCCGCATATCCGGGCACTGAAGCTTTCTTT. Its protein is CAWSVPAYPGTEAFF.

This clone occurred a few times. The chain recombines TRBV5-1 with TRBJ2-3; D gene ambiguous. The V and J ends lost 0 bases and 5 bases respectively, with 7 bases between them. CDR1 is SGHRS, CDR2 YFSETQ, per germline. The CDR3 consists of 13 residues. The CDR3 region has the DNA TGCGCCAGCAGCTTGGCCACTAAAGATACGCAGTATTTT. This encodes CASSLATKDTQYF.

V and J are TRBV18 and TRBJ1-1; D is perhaps TRBD1 (5 bases). V lost 8 bases to trimming and J lost 5 bases, with 21 bases between them. CDR3 length: 15 residues. CDR1 and CDR2 from the germline V gene are KGHSH and LQKENI. Here the CDR3 reads CASAPPWGRVTEAFF. For the CDR3, the DNA is TGTGCCAGCGCCCCCCCATGGGGGAGGGTTACTGAAGCTTTCTTT.

The chain uses TRBV4-1 and TRBJ1-2; TRBD1 aligns across 7 bases. Per the germline V gene, CDR1 is MGHRA and CDR2 is YSYEKL. The CDR3 is 16 amino acids. Trimming took 0 bases from V and 4 from J; bases not matched to a gene: 8. The CDR3: CASSQDRASGGYGYTF. In DNA form, the CDR3 reads TGCGCCAGCAGCCAAGATCGGGCGTCAGGGGGCTATGGCTACACCTTC.

The genes are TRBV19 and TRBJ2-7; 9 bases agree with TRBD1. After removal of 6 bases from V and 9 bases from J, the junction contained 12 bases not matched to a gene. The CDR3 consists of 14 residues. Germline loops: CDR1 LNHDA, CDR2 SQIVND (reference sequence). The CDR3 here is CASRAGTGRNGQYF. DNA for the CDR3: TGTGCCAGTAGGGCCGGGACAGGGCGAAACGGGCAGTACTTC.

This clone was seen only a few times. This chain connects TRBV6-6 to TRBJ2-1; 8 nucleotides align to TRBD2. The CDR3 sequence is 14 residues long. V shed 7 bases, J shed 5 bases, and the junction held 7 bases outside the gene matches. Per germline, CDR1 MNHNY and CDR2 SVGAGI (reference sequence). CDR3 coding DNA: TGTGCCAGCACTGTTGGACTAGCTCACAATGAGCAGTTCTTC. Translating gives CASTVGLAHNEQFF.

V and J are TRBV19 and TRBJ2-7; 8 bases are a match to TRBD2. Germline lookup yields CDR1 LNHDA and CDR2 SQIVND (reference sequence). The CDR3 is 17 amino acids. Trimming took 4 bases from V and 1 from J; bases not matched to a gene: 12. The CDR3: CASSTELAETRSYEQYF. The CDR3, as DNA: TGTGCCAGTAGTACCGAACTAGCGGAGACCCGATCCTACGAGCAGTACTTC.

The CDR3 DNA follows: TGCGCCAGCAGCGTATCGGGACTCAACTATGGCTACACCTTC. As protein: CASSVSGLNYGYTF. V is TRBV5-1 and J is TRBJ1-2, with D possibly being TRBD1 (5 bases). CDR3 length: 14 amino acids. Germline values: CDR1 SGHRS, CDR2 YFSETQ. The V gene lost 4 bases and the J gene lost 2 bases, with 12 bases spanning the gap.

The V and J genes are TRBV30 and TRBJ2-7; 8 bases map to TRBD2. CDR1 is GTSNPN and CDR2 is SVGIG in the germline V gene (reference sequence). The CDR3 loop spans 12 amino acids. V trimming: 2 bases; J trimming: 4 bases; junction bases outside the gene matches: 1. The CDR3 DNA reads TGTGCCTGGAGTTCGGGGGGGTACGAGCAGTACTTC. Amino acids: CAWSSGGYEQYF.

The CDR3 is CAWRYNSGANVLTF. CDR3 in DNA: TGTGCCTGGAGATATAACTCTGGGGCCAACGTCCTGACTTTC. This chain connects TRBV30 to TRBJ2-6; D remains ambiguous. V gave up 3 bases and J gave up 0 bases, with 6 bases separating them. The CDR3 runs to 14 residues. The germline V gene encodes CDR1 GTSNPN and CDR2 SVGIG (reference sequence).

The CDR3 sequence: CASSLVSKNTDTQYF. CDR3 in DNA: TGTGCCAGCAGCTTAGTTAGTAAGAACACAGATACGCAGTATTTT. V gene TRBV7-9 combines with J gene TRBJ2-3; D is uncertain. V lost 1 base and J lost 2, with 10 bases in between. Germline loops: CDR1 SEHNR, CDR2 FQNEAQ (reference sequence). This CDR3 region has 15 residues.

This rearrangement joins TRBV27 to TRBJ1-2, with D hard to call. Germline CDR1 MNHEY, CDR2 SMNVEV (reference sequence). V lost 5 bases and J lost 8, with 21 bases in between. The CDR3 is 15 residues long. The CDR3 DNA reads TGTGCCAGCAGTCCTTTGGAGAAGGGAGGAGGGGGCTACACCTTC. The encoded protein is CASSPLEKGGGGYTF.

This chain links TRBV7-9 with TRBJ1-2, with TRBD1 matching over 7 bases. The CDR3 totals 16 residues. V was clipped by 2 bases and J by 4 bases; unmatched bases: 10. Germline V gives CDR1 SEHNR, CDR2 FQNEAQ (reference sequence). CDR3 residues: CASSLRPRGSSYGYTF. The CDR3 bases are TGTGCCAGCAGCTTAAGGCCCAGGGGGAGTTCCTATGGCTACACCTTC. Full variable domain (outside the CDR3, taken from reference TRBV7-9 and TRBJ1-2): DTGVSQNPRHKITKRGQNVTFRCDPISEHNRLYWYRQTLGQGPEFLTYFQNEAQLEKSRLLSDRFSAERPKGSFSTLEIQRTEQGDSAMYLCASSLRPRGSSYGYTFGSGTRLTVV.

This clone was seen more than once but under ten times. The chain joins TRBV14 to TRBJ2-3; D possibly corresponds to TRBD2 (6 bases). There are 21 residues in the CDR3. V was shortened by 3 bases and J by 1 base, with 29 bases between the two germline ends. Per germline, CDR1 SGHDN and CDR2 FVKESK. CDR3: CASSHFSLGLSFYSRTDTQYF. DNA of the CDR3: TGTGCCAGCAGCCATTTTTCGCTGGGACTTAGTTTTTATTCTCGCACAGATACGCAGTATTTT.

The genes are TRBV5-1 and TRBJ2-7; 7 nucleotides match TRBD1. V lost 2 bases to trimming and J lost 2 bases; unmatched junction nucleotides: 4. The length of the CDR3 is 14 residues. From germline, CDR1 is SGHRS and CDR2 YFSETQ. The CDR3 nucleotides read TGCGCCAGCAGCTTCGGGACAGAAGCCTACGAGCAGTACTTC. Amino acids: CASSFGTEAYEQYF.

This chain uses TRBV2 with TRBJ1-6; weak D call: TRBD1 (5 bases). The CDR3 contains 17 residues. The V end was cut by 9 bases, the J end by 8 bases, with 26 bases between. CDR1 is SNHLY and CDR2 is FYNNEI in the germline V gene. CDR3 in DNA: TGTGCCAGTTCTCTGGAAAAGGTTCGATGGGGGGATTCACCCCTCCACTTT. Translated: CASSLEKVRWGDSPLHF.

CDR3 loop: CASSAPDSVDNNEQFF. The CDR3 nucleotides are TGTGCCAGCAGCGCCCCGGACAGCGTTGACAACAATGAGCAGTTCTTC. V is TRBV5-4 and J is TRBJ2-1; weak D call: TRBD1 (6 bases). Germline V lookup: CDR1 SGHNT, CDR2 YYREEE (reference sequence). V gave up 4 bases and J gave up 5 bases, with 19 bases separating them. The CDR3 consists of 16 residues.

V gene TRBV7-3 combines with J gene TRBJ1-1; D gene unclear. Trimming stripped 5 bases from V and 1 base from J, with 8 bases between. The CDR3 totals 13 residues. CDR1 and CDR2 (germline): SGHTA, FQGTGA. The CDR3: CASSTQENTEAFF. The CDR3 DNA follows: TGTGCCAGCAGCACTCAGGAGAACACTGAAGCTTTCTTT. The complete variable domain, with remaining parts taken from reference TRBV7-3 and TRBJ1-1, reads GAGVSQTPSNKVTEKGKYVELRCDPISGHTALYWYRQSLGQGPEFLIYFQGTGAADDSGLPNDRFFAVRPEGSVSTLKIQRTERGDSAVYLCASSTQENTEAFFGQGTRLTVV.